These 20 T cell receptor beta chains originate from one sample sequenced in a study of human T cells and chemical hapten exposure. Regarding time point: patch test 3, about 24 weeks after DPC sensitization. Specified treatment: therapeutic diphenylcyclopropenone sensitization with weekly scalp DPC. TCRdb analysed the RACE reads with MiXCR anew, one entry per CDR3 protein. Of about 82,000 distinct CDR3 sequences in the sample, roughly 13% were seen once. The specimen was whole blood, collected in connection with sensitization to the hapten diphenylcyclopropenone (DPC). The source is a woman in her 50s with alopecia areata. Some clones in this sample may be carry-over from other donors' samples.

This clonotype was seen ten or more times. The chain joins TRBV18 to TRBJ1-2; D is unresolved. The V gene's germline CDR1 is KGHSH and CDR2 LQKENI. The V gene lost 4 bases and the J gene lost 1 base, with 16 bases spanning the gap. This CDR3 contains 16 residues. The CDR3 DNA sequence: TGTGCCAGCTCACTACAAACCGAAACCCTTAACTATGGCTACACCTTC. This sequence encodes CASSLQTETLNYGYTF.

V gene TRBV3-1 combines with J gene TRBJ2-2; TRBD2 aligns across 8 bases. CDR3 length: 16 amino acids. V was pared by 5 bases and J by 0 bases, with 5 bases of the junction left unmatched. Per germline, CDR1 LGHDT and CDR2 YNNKEL (reference sequence). The CDR3 coding sequence is TGTGCCAGCAGCGTACTAGCGGCTACGAACACCGGGGAGCTGTTTTTT. Translated, it gives CASSVLAATNTGELFF.

This clonotype was seen more than once but under ten times. This chain uses TRBV20-1 with TRBJ1-1; D is perhaps TRBD1 (6 bases). CDR1 is DFQATT and CDR2 is SNEGSKA in the germline V gene (reference sequence). This CDR3 comprises 15 residues. Trimming removed 3 bases at V and 3 bases at J, with 17 bases between. In DNA form, the CDR3 reads TGCAGTGCTAGGATGGGCCAGGGGTACTACACTGAAGCTTTCTTT. Encoded protein: CSARMGQGYYTEAFF.

This clonotype was recorded a few times. The chain combines TRBV10-3 with TRBJ2-7; TRBD1 matches 7 bases. The germline V gene has CDR1 ENHRY and CDR2 SYGVKD. Germline trimming cut 5 bases from V and 6 bases from J; bases unmatched to any gene: 1. CDR3 length: 11 residues. This CDR3 is CAISSGGEQYF. DNA for the CDR3: TGTGCCATCAGTTCAGGGGGCGAGCAGTACTTC.

This chain links TRBV20-1 with TRBJ2-1, with D hard to call. Germline CDR1 DFQATT, CDR2 SNEGSKA (reference sequence). The CDR3 sequence is 12 residues long. V was trimmed by 3 bases and J by 4 bases, leaving 7 bases between them. DNA for the CDR3: TGCAGTGCTAGCGGGCTTTACAATGAGCAGTTCTTC. Protein sequence: CSASGLYNEQFF.

This clonotype was observed at least ten times. The chain combines TRBV10-2 with TRBJ1-2, with D possibly being TRBD1 (5 bases). Looked up from germline, CDR1 is WSHSY and CDR2 is SAAADI. The CDR3 extends over 15 amino acids. Trimming took off 0 bases at V and 8 bases at J, with 16 bases between the two ends. Here the CDR3 reads CASSESDDRKGGYTF. The CDR3 DNA sequence: TGCGCCAGCAGTGAGTCTGACGACAGAAAGGGCGGCTACACCTTC.

This clonotype showed up just a few times. This sequence joins TRBV6-1 and TRBJ1-1; D unresolved. V was pared by 6 bases and J by 0 bases, with 11 bases between. Germline-derived CDR1 and CDR2 are MNHNS and SASEGT. The CDR3 covers 14 residues. CDR3 bases: TGTGCCAGCAGCGCGACCATCATGAACACTGAAGCTTTCTTT. As protein: CASSATIMNTEAFF.

The rearrangement uses TRBV24-1 and TRBJ1-1; possible D gene TRBD1, 5 bases. This CDR3 has 13 amino acids. Germline V gene data show CDR1 as KGHDR and CDR2 as SFDVKD. The V end lost 3 bases, the J end lost 8 bases, and 12 bases lay between the germline ends. In nucleotides, the CDR3 is TGTGCCACCAGTGATCCAGCTCGGGACGAAGCTTTCTTT. It translates to CATSDPARDEAFF.

The chain employs TRBV25-1 and TRBJ1-6; 9 bases are shared with TRBD1. There are 13 residues in the CDR3. Germline V gene sequence: CDR1 MGHDK, CDR2 SYGVNS. V shed 7 bases, J shed 9 bases, and the junction held 4 bases outside the gene matches. The CDR3 spells CASTLGQGSPLHF. CDR3 in DNA: TGTGCCAGCACACTGGGACAGGGTTCACCCCTCCACTTT.

This clonotype appeared many times. The chain uses TRBV29-1 and TRBJ2-1; 11 bases align to TRBD2. Germline V gene sequence: CDR1 SQVTM, CDR2 ANQGSEA. The CDR3 totals 15 residues. Losses at the gene ends were 2 bases for V and 7 bases for J; bases not matched to a gene: 7. The CDR3 DNA sequence: TGCAGCGTTGAAAGGGCTAGCGGGAGGATAAATGAGCAGTTCTTC. Its translation: CSVERASGRINEQFF.

The V call is TRBV20-1, the J call TRBJ2-1; D unresolved. Per germline, CDR1 DFQATT and CDR2 SNEGSKA (reference sequence). Trimming shortened V by 6 bases and J by 4 bases, and 10 bases separated the two germline ends. This CDR3 is built from 12 residues. CDR3 in amino acids: CSAYGTYNEQFF. CDR3 DNA sequence: TGCAGTGCCTACGGCACGTACAATGAGCAGTTCTTC.

A few counts support this clonotype. The chain recombines TRBV20-1 with TRBJ2-1; 7 bases are shared with TRBD1. Germline values: CDR1 DFQATT, CDR2 SNEGSKA (reference sequence). The CDR3 runs to 15 residues. V lost 5 bases to trimming and J lost 4 bases; unmatched junction nucleotides: 11. CDR3 loop: CSAPTGKGSYNEQFF. The CDR3 DNA follows: TGCAGTGCTCCGACAGGGAAGGGCTCGTACAATGAGCAGTTCTTC.

This clonotype appeared many times. The chain employs TRBV14 and TRBJ1-5; no reliable D call. From germline, CDR1 is SGHDN and CDR2 FVKESK. Deletions cut 7 bases from V and 2 bases from J, with 12 bases between. The CDR3 loop spans 14 amino acids. CDR3 nucleotide sequence: TGTGCCAGCAATGACCTTAGGTGCAATCAGCCCCAGCATTTT. The encoded protein is CASNDLRCNQPQHF. The variable domain in full, with the rest retrieved from reference TRBV14 and TRBJ1-5, is EAGVTQFPSHSVIEKGQTVTLRCDPISGHDNLYWYRRVMGKEIKFLLHFVKESKQDESGMPNNRFLAERTGGTYSTLKVQPAELEDSGVYFCASNDLRCNQPQHFGDGTRLSIL.

The J gene is TRBJ1-1, the V gene TRBV29-1; tentatively, D is TRBD1 (5 bases). V was pared by 5 bases and J by 5 bases, with 15 bases between. Looked up from germline, CDR1 is SQVTM and CDR2 is ANQGSEA. The CDR3 runs 13 residues. The CDR3 region has the DNA TGCAGCGTTTCAACAGACTGGGGGACTGAAGCTTTCTTT. It is translated as CSVSTDWGTEAFF.

This rearrangement joins TRBV7-6 to TRBJ1-1; no firm D call. The length of the CDR3 is 13 residues. V gave up 2 bases and J gave up 4 bases, with 8 bases separating them. Germline loops: CDR1 SGHVS, CDR2 FNYEAQ. The chain's CDR3 is CASSLPGPTEAFF. CDR3 nucleotide sequence: TGTGCCAGCAGCTTACCCGGCCCCACTGAAGCTTTCTTT.

This clonotype has at least ten counts. This sequence joins TRBV18 and TRBJ2-1; 11 bases align to TRBD2. V gave up 7 bases and J gave up 4 bases; unmatched junction bases: 6. In germline, CDR1 is KGHSH, CDR2 LQKENI. There are 15 residues in the CDR3. CDR3 in amino acids: CASWAGLADYNEQFF. The CDR3 coding sequence is TGTGCCAGCTGGGCGGGACTAGCGGATTACAATGAGCAGTTCTTC. Supplemented by reference TRBV18 and TRBJ2-1, the full variable domain reads NAGVMQNPRHLVRRRGQEARLRCSPMKGHSHVYWYRQLPEEGLKFMVYLQKENIIDESGMPKERFSAEFPKEGPSILRIQQVVRGDSAAYFCASWAGLADYNEQFFGPGTRLTVL.

The V gene is TRBV11-2, the J gene TRBJ1-2; D might be TRBD1 (6 bases). Germline loops: CDR1 SGHAT, CDR2 FQNNGV. V lost 0 bases and J lost 4, with 12 bases in between. CDR3 length equals 15 residues. In DNA, the CDR3 is TGTGCCAGCAGCTTAGAGTACAGGGAATCCTATGGCTACACCTTC. Its protein is CASSLEYRESYGYTF.

The gene calls are TRBV18 and TRBJ1-1; D is undetermined. Trimming removed 3 bases from V and 5 bases from J, with 13 bases in between. CDR3 length: 14 residues. Germline CDR1 and CDR2: KGHSH and LQKENI. The CDR3 is CASSPKGLETEAFF. The CDR3 DNA follows: TGTGCCAGCTCACCGAAAGGACTTGAGACTGAAGCTTTCTTT. Full variable domain (remainder filled in from reference TRBV18 and TRBJ1-1): NAGVMQNPRHLVRRRGQEARLRCSPMKGHSHVYWYRQLPEEGLKFMVYLQKENIIDESGMPKERFSAEFPKEGPSILRIQQVVRGDSAAYFCASSPKGLETEAFFGQGTRLTVV.

This clonotype came up many times. J is TRBJ2-5 and V is TRBV7-3; D tentatively reads TRBD1 or TRBD2 (5 bases each). Germline V lookup: CDR1 SGHTA, CDR2 FQGTGA. The ends were cut back, 5 bases at V and 2 bases at J, with 15 bases in the middle. This CDR3 region has 15 residues. The CDR3 nucleotides are TGTGCCAGCAGCCTCCCCGGGGCAGAACAAGAGACCCAGTACTTC. Translating gives CASSLPGAEQETQYF.

This clonotype has more than one count but fewer than ten. This chain joins TRBV11-2 and TRBJ1-1; D gene unclear. V lost 6 bases and J lost 2, with 13 bases in between. CDR1 SGHAT and CDR2 FQNNGV come from the germline V gene. This CDR3 region has 14 residues. The DNA for the CDR3 is TGTGCCAGCAGGACCACCTGGGGTAACACTGAAGCTTTCTTT. It encodes CASRTTWGNTEAFF.